One T cell receptor beta chain is described in this entry. The junction differs from germline at one of its ends, possibly a read error. This entry comes from a study of shared clonotypes between healthy human individuals. CDR1 and CDR2 (germline): MDHEN, SYDVKM. The CDR3 is 16 amino acids. Clones were read by immunoSEQ multiplex PCR, and TCRdb kept only the in-frame ones, dropping some. The sample contains 2,500,000 or so clones, 85% to 95% of which appear only once. Source material: naive CD4+ T cells from PBMCs. The subset denotes: CD45RA+ positively selected. The receptor comes from a man between 18 and 29 years old in good health. Some clones in this sample may be carry-over from other donors' samples. This chain uses TRBV28 with TRBJ2-7; D unclear. The DNA for the CDR3 is TGTGCCAGCAGTCAAAATTACGTCATTTCGGATTTCTGGTCTTTCTTC. This codes for CASSQNYVISDFWSFF.